This TCR beta chain was identified during a study of breast tumors, draining lymph nodes, adjacent tissues. Samples came from axillary lymph nodes draining the breast cancer. TCRdb itself ran the multiplex PCR reads through MiXCR, one entry per CDR3 protein. This sample has approximately 250,000 distinct CDR3 sequences, with 30% to 35% found just once. V was cut by 4 bases and J by 6 bases, with 10 bases left in between. The CDR3 covers 11 residues. The V gene's germline CDR1 is SQVTM and CDR2 ANQGSEA. This clonotype appeared many times. The antigen remains unidentified. Findings and limits, study-wide: Data fit most tumor T cells coming from lymph node, expanding in tumor. Tumor repertoires ranked between lymph nodes and nontumor tissue in diversity, with V and J gene preferences.

The sequence was collected from a female donor with breast cancer. Some clones in this sample may be carry-over from other donors' samples. Sequencing was done on a sample of axillary lymph node tissue. This sequence joins TRBV29-1 and TRBJ2-7; the D is unclear. CDR3 sequence: CSVAKGGEQYF. The CDR3 coding sequence is TGCAGCGTTGCTAAGGGCGGCGAGCAGTACTTC.